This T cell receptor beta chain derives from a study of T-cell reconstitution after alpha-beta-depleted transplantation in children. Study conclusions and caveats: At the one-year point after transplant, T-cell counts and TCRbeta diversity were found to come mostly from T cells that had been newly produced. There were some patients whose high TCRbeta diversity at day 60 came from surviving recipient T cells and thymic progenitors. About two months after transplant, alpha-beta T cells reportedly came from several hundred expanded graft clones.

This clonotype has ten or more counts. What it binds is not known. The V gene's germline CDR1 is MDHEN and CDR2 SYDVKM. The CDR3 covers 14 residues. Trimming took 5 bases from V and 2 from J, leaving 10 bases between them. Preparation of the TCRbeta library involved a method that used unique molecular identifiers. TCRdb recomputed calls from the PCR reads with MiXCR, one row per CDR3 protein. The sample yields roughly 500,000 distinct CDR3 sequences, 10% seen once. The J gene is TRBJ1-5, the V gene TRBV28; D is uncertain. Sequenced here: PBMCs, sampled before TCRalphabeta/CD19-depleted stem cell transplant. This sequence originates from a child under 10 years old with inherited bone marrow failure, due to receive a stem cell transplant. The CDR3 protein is CASSPGFGNQPQHF. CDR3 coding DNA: TGTGCCAGCAGTCCTGGGTTTGGCAATCAGCCCCAGCATTTT. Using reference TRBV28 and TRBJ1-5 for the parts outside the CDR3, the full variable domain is DVKVTQSSRYLVKRTGEKVFLECVQDMDHENMFWYRQDPGLGLRLIYFSYDVKMKEKGDIPEGYSVSREKKERFSLILESASTNQTSMYLCASSPGFGNQPQHFGDGTRLSIL.